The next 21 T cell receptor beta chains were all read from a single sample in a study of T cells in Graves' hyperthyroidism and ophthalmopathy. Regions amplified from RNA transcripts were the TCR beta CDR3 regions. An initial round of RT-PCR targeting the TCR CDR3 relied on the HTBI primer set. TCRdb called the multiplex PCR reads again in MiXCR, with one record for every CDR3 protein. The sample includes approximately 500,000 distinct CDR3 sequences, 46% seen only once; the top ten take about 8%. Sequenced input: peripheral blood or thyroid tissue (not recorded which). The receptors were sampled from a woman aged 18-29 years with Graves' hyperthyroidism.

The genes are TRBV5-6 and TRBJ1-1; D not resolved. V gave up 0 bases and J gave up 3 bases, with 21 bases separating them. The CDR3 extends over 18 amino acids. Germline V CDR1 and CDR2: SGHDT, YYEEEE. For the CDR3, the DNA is TGTGCCAGCAGCTTGGGGAGGACGGTGTGGGTTGTGGACACTGAAGCTTTCTTT. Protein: CASSLGRTVWVVDTEAFF.

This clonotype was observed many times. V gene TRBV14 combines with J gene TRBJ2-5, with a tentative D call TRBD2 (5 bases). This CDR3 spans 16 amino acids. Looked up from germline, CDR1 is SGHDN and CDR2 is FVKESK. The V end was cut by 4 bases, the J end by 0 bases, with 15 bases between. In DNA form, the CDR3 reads TGTGCCAGCAGCCCCACGGGTCTAGCTTACCAAGAGACCCAGTACTTC. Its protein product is CASSPTGLAYQETQYF.

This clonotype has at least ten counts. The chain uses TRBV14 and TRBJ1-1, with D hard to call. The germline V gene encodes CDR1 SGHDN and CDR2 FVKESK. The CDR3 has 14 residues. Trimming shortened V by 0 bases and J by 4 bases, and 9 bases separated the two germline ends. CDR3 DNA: TGTGCCAGCAGCCAAGATTCGGCGGGCACTGAAGCTTTCTTT. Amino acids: CASSQDSAGTEAFF. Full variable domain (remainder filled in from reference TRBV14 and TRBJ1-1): EAGVTQFPSHSVIEKGQTVTLRCDPISGHDNLYWYRRVMGKEIKFLLHFVKESKQDESGMPNNRFLAERTGGTYSTLKVQPAELEDSGVYFCASSQDSAGTEAFFGQGTRLTVV.

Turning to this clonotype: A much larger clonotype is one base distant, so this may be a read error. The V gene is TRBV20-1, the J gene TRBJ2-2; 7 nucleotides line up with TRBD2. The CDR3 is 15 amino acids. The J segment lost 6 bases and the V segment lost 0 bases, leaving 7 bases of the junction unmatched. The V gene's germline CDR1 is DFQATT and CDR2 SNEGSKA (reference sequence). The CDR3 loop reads CSARDILGRAGELFF. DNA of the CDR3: TGCAGTGCTAGAGATATTCTGGGGAGGGCCGGGGAGCTGTTTTTT.

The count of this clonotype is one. This CDR3 reads CASSVEWVRAGSNQPQHF. The CDR3 DNA reads as TGTGCCAGCAGCGTTGAGTGGGTAAGGGCCGGAAGCAATCAGCCCCAGCATTTT. The chain recombines TRBV2 with TRBJ1-5; D not certain. Germline loops: CDR1 SNHLY, CDR2 FYNNEI. This CDR3 contains 18 residues. V was trimmed by 6 bases and J by 1 base, leaving 22 bases between them.

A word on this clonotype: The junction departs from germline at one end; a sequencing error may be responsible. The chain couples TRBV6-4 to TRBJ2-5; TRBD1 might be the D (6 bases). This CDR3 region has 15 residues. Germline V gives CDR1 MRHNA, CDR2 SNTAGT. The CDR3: CASSDSDSLAETQYF. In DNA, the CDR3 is TGTGCCAGCAGCGACTCGGACAGTCTTGCCGAGACCCAGTACTTC.

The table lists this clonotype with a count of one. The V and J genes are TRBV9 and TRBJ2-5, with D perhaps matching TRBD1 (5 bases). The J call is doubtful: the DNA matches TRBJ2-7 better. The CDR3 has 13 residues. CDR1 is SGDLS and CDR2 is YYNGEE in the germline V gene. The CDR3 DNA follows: TGTGCCAGCAGCCGACAGCTTATCTACGAGCAGTACTTC. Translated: CASSRQLIYEQYF.

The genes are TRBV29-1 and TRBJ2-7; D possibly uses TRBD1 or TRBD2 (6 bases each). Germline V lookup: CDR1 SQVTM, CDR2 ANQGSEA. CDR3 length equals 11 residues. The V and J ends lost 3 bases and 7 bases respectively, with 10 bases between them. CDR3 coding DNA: TGCAGCGTTGACAGAGGGGGGGAGCAGTACTTC. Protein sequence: CSVDRGGEQYF.

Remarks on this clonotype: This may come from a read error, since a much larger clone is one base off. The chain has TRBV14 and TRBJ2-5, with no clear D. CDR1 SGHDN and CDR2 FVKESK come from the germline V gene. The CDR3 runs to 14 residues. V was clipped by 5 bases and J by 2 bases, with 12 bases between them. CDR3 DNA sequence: TGTGCCAGCAGCTTGGATCCGGAGCAAGAGACCCAGTACTTC. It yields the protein CASSLDPEQETQYF.

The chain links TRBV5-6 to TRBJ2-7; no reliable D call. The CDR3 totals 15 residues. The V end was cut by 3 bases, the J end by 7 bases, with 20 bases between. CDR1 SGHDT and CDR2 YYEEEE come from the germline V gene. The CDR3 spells CASSSIAVSYNEQYF. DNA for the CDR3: TGTGCCAGCAGCTCAATAGCAGTCTCCTACAATGAGCAGTACTTC.

CDR3 residues: CASPGTGNGYTF. For the CDR3, the DNA is TGTGCCAGTCCCGGGACAGGGAATGGCTACACCTTC. The genes are TRBV7-7 and TRBJ1-2; TRBD1 agrees at 9 bases. In germline, CDR1 is SSHAT, CDR2 FNYEAQ (reference sequence). This CDR3 has 12 residues. Trimming at V came to 9 bases and at J to 6 bases, leaving 5 bases not matched to a gene.

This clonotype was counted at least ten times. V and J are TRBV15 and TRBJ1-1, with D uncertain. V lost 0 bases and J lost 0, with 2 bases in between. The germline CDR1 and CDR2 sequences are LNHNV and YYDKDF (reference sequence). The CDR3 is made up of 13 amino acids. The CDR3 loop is CATSRDLNTEAFF. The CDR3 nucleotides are TGTGCCACCAGCAGAGATCTGAACACTGAAGCTTTCTTT.

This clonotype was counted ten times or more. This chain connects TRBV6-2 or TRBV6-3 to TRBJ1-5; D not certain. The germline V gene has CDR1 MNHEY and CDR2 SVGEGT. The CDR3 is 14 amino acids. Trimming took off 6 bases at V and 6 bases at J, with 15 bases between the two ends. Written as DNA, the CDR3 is TGTGCCAGCAGCTCCGGGCCGTTGGGTCAGCCCCAGCATTTT. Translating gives CASSSGPLGQPQHF.

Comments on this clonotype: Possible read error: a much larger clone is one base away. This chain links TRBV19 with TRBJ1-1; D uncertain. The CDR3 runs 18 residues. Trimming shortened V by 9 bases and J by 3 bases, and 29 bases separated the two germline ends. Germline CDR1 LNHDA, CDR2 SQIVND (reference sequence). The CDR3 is CASSYLPPRRVEDTEAFF. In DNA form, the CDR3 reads TGTGCCAGCAGTTACCTCCCCCCACGAAGGGTGGAGGACACTGAAGCTTTCTTT.

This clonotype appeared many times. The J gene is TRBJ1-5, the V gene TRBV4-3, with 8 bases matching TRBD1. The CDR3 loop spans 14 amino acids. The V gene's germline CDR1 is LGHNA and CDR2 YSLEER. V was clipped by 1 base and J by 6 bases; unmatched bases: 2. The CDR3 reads CASSQGTGFQPQHF. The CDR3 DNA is TGCGCCAGCAGCCAAGGGACAGGGTTTCAGCCCCAGCATTTT.

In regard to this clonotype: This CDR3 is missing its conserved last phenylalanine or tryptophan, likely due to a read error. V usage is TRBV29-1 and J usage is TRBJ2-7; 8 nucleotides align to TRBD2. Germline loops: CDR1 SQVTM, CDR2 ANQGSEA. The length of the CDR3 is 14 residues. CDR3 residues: CSVETTSGSYGQYL. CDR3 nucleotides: TGCAGCGTTGAAACAACTAGCGGTTCCTACGGGCAGTACCTC.

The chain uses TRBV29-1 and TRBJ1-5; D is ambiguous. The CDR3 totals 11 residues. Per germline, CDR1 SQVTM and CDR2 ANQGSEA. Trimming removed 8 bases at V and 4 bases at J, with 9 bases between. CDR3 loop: CSLAENQPQHF. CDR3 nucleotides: TGCAGCTTAGCGGAGAATCAGCCCCAGCATTTT.

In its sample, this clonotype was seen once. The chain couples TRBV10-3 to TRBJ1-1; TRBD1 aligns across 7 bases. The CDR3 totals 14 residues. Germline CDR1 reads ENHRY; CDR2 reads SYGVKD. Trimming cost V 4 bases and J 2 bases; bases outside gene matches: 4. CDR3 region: CAISADRDNTEAFF. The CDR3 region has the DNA TGTGCCATCAGTGCCGACAGGGATAACACTGAAGCTTTCTTT.

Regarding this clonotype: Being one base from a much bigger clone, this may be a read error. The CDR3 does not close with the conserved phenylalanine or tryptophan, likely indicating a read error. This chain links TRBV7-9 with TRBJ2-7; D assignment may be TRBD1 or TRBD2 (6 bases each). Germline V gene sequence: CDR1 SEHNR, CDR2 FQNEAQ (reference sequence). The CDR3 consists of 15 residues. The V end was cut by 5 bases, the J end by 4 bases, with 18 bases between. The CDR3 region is CASSKGGLSPYEQYL. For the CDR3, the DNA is TGTGCCAGCAGCAAAGGGGGACTTTCCCCGTACGAGCAGTACCTC.

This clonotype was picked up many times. CDR3 DNA sequence: TGTGCCAGCAGCGAGACAGGGGACTATGGCTACACCTTC. Translation gives CASSETGDYGYTF. This chain uses TRBV7-8 with TRBJ1-2; 8 bases match TRBD1. With 5 bases clipped from V and 3 bases from J, the junction kept 2 bases outside the gene matches. Germline V gene data show CDR1 as SGHVS and CDR2 as FQNEAQ. The CDR3 is 13 amino acids.

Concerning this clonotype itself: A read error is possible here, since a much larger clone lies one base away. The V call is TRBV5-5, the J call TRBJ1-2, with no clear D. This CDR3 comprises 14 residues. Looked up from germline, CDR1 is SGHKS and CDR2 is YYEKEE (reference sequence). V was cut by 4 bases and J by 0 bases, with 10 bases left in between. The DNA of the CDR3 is TGTGCCAGCAGCCCCCCCAGTTCTAACTATGGCTACACCTTC. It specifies CASSPPSSNYGYTF.